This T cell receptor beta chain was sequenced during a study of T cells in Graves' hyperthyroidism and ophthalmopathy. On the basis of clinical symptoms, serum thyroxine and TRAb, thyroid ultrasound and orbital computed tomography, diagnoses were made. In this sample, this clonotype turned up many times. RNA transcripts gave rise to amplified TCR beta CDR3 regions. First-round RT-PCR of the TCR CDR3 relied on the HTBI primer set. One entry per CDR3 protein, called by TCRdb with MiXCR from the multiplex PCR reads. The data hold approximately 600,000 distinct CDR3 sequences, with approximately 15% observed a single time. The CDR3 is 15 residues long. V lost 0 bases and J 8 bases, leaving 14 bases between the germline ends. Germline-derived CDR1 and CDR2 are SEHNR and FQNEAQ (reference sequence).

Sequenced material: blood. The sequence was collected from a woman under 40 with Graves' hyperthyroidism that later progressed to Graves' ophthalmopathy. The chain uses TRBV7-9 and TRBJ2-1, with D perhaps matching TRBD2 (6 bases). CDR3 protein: CASSLAPSTSYEQFF. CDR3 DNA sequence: TGTGCCAGCAGCTTAGCCCCCTCGACTAGTTATGAGCAGTTCTTC.